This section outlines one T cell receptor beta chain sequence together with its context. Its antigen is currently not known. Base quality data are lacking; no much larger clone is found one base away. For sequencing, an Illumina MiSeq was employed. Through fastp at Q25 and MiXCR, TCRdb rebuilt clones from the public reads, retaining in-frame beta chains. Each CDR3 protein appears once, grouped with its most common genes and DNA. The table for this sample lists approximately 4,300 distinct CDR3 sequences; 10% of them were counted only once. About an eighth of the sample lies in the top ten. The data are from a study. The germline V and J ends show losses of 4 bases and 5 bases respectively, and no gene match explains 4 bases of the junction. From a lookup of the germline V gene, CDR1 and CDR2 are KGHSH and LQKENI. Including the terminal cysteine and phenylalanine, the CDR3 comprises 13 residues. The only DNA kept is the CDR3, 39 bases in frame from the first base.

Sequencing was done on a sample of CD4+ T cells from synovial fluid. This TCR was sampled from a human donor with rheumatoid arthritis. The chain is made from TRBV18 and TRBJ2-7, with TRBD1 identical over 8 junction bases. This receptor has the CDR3 CASSRRGLDEQYF. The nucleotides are TGTGCCAGCTCACGCAGGGGGCTAGACGAGCAGTACTTC.